This entry lists 9 T cell receptor beta chains sequenced from one sample in a study of blood T cell repertoires in COVID-19. Produced via immunoSEQ multiplex PCR; TCRdb's table is partial and in-frame only. The profile shows 300,000 to 450,000 clones, around 87% of them singletons. Sequencing was done on a sample of peripheral blood. The source of these receptors is a woman in her 30s with COVID-19, enrolled during active disease.

V gene TRBV19 combines with J gene TRBJ2-3, with 7 bases identical to TRBD1. In germline, CDR1 is LNHDA, CDR2 SQIVND (reference sequence). The CDR3 is made up of 15 amino acids. Trimming took 5 bases from V and 1 from J; bases not matched to a gene: 6. The chain's CDR3 is CASSLTGTGTDTQYF. The CDR3, as DNA: TGTGCCAGTAGTTTAACCGGGACAGGCACAGATACGCAGTATTTT.

About this clone itself: Other DNA sequences in this specimen translate into the identical CDR3. The CDR3 is CASSRLAVSYNEQFF. DNA for the CDR3: TGTGCCAGCAGCCGACTAGCTGTATCCTACAATGAGCAGTTCTTC. The V and J genes are TRBV2 and TRBJ2-1; the match to TRBD2 covers 7 bases. The CDR3 extends over 15 amino acids. CDR1 is SNHLY and CDR2 is FYNNEI in the germline V gene. With V trimmed by 6 bases and J by 1 base, 6 bases remained unmatched.

The chain is built from TRBV6-6 and TRBJ2-7; 7 positions match TRBD2. CDR3 length: 12 residues. The V segment lost 6 bases and the J segment 1 base; nucleotides outside the gene matches: 0. Germline CDR1 is MNHNY and CDR2 is SVGAGI (reference sequence). The CDR3 here is CASRAGSYEQYF. In DNA, the CDR3 is TGTGCCAGCAGAGCGGGGTCCTACGAGCAGTACTTC.

The chain links TRBV7-3 to TRBJ2-1; 10 bases align to TRBD2. Trimming removed 3 bases from V and 9 bases from J; junction bases left unmatched: 5. The CDR3 runs 14 residues. Germline loops: CDR1 SGHTA, CDR2 FQGTGA. CDR3 in DNA: TGTGCCAGCAGCTTCACTAGCGGGATTGGTGAGCAGTTCTTC. Its protein product is CASSFTSGIGEQFF.

The chain couples TRBV3-1 (or the pseudogene TRBV3-2) to TRBJ2-5; TRBD1 aligns across 9 bases. Germline loops: CDR1 LGHDT, CDR2 YNNKEL (reference sequence). This CDR3 has 14 amino acids. V was clipped by 1 base and J by 4 bases; unmatched bases: 1. The CDR3 protein is CASSQGQGGETQYF. The CDR3 region has the DNA TGTGCCAGCAGCCAAGGACAGGGGGGAGAGACCCAGTACTTC.

This chain joins TRBV4-3 and TRBJ2-2; 8 positions agree with TRBD2. The CDR3 is 16 amino acids. After removal of 5 bases from V and 5 bases from J, the junction contained 10 bases not matched to a gene. CDR1 LGHNA and CDR2 YSLEER come from the germline V gene. The CDR3 region is CASSNGAGAGTGELFF. The CDR3 coding sequence is TGCGCCAGCAGCAACGGAGCGGGAGCTGGTACCGGGGAGCTGTTTTTT.

The chain employs TRBV5-1 and TRBJ1-1, with 7 positions matching TRBD1. The CDR3 sequence is 14 residues long. CDR1 SGHRS and CDR2 YFSETQ come from the germline V gene. V was pared by 3 bases and J by 2 bases, with 4 bases of the junction left unmatched. DNA for the CDR3: TGCGCCAGCAGCTGGGGACAGCAAAACACTGAAGCTTTCTTT. Its translation: CASSWGQQNTEAFF.

J is TRBJ2-2 and V is TRBV3-1 (or the pseudogene TRBV3-2); weak D call: TRBD1 (6 bases). CDR1 is LGHDT and CDR2 is YNNKEL in the germline V gene (reference sequence). The CDR3 consists of 14 residues. Trimming left V 0 bases short and J 5 bases short, with 7 bases between. CDR3 sequence: CASSQDRGTGELFF. The CDR3 DNA reads TGTGCCAGCAGCCAAGATAGGGGGACCGGGGAGCTGTTTTTT.

The chain is built from TRBV7-8 and TRBJ2-4, with a possible D match to TRBD2 (5 bases). Germline V gene lookup returns CDR1 SGHVS and CDR2 FQNEAQ. This CDR3 has 14 amino acids. Trimming took off 5 bases at V and 0 bases at J, with 8 bases between the two ends. DNA of the CDR3: TGTGCCAGCAGCCCCGGACTAGCCAAAAACATTCAGTACTTC. This translates into CASSPGLAKNIQYF.